What follows are 27 T cell receptor beta chains derived from one specimen sequenced in a study of blood T cells in healthy people across ages. PCR was performed a second time for roughly 7 to 11 cycles using a sample-barcoded 5' primer and a J-beta primer mix. TCRdb processed the 5' RACE reads anew with MiXCR; each CDR3 protein has one entry. The table lists about a million distinct CDR3 sequences, approximately 49% of them singletons. Specimen: blood. These receptors came from a young man in good health.

V usage is TRBV7-9 and J usage is TRBJ2-7, with TRBD1 matching 8 bases. The CDR3 length is 14 residues. Germline loops: CDR1 SEHNR, CDR2 FQNEAQ (reference sequence). V was pared by 6 bases and J by 2 bases, with 6 bases of the junction left unmatched. CDR3 loop: CASRLDREPYEQYF. DNA of the CDR3: TGTGCCAGCAGATTGGACAGGGAACCCTACGAGCAGTACTTC.

This clonotype appeared a few times. The rearrangement uses TRBV4-3 and TRBJ2-6, with D hard to call. Germline V gene lookup returns CDR1 LGHNA and CDR2 YSLEER. The CDR3 is 16 residues long. V was shortened by 0 bases and J by 2 bases, with 8 bases between the two germline ends. The CDR3 sequence: CASSQEWGPGANVLTF. For the CDR3, the DNA is TGCGCCAGCAGCCAAGAGTGGGGTCCTGGGGCCAACGTCCTGACTTTC.

The chain employs TRBV6-5 and TRBJ2-7; unclear D gene. V was cut by 0 bases and J by 4 bases, with 19 bases left in between. CDR1 and CDR2 from the germline V gene are MNHEY and SVGAGI. This CDR3 has 17 residues. The CDR3 region is CASSYSTSTEISYEQYF. The DNA for the CDR3 is TGTGCCAGCAGTTACTCCACATCGACTGAGATATCTTACGAGCAGTACTTC.

This clonotype was observed a few times. This rearrangement joins TRBV3-1 to TRBJ2-7; maybe TRBD1 (6 bases). Germline V CDR1 and CDR2: LGHDT, YNNKEL (reference sequence). The CDR3 is 17 amino acids. V shed 1 base and J shed 0 bases, with 16 bases lying between them. The CDR3 loop is CASSQVVGGQTSYEQYF. The CDR3 coding sequence is TGTGCCAGCAGCCAAGTGGTAGGAGGACAGACCTCCTACGAGCAGTACTTC.

This chain connects TRBV4-2 to TRBJ1-2; 12 bases align to TRBD1. Germline loops: CDR1 LGHNA, CDR2 YNFKEQ. The CDR3 has 17 residues. Trimming cost V 5 bases and J 0 bases; bases outside gene matches: 7. The CDR3 nucleotides are TGTGCCAGCAGCGCAAAGGGACAGGGGGCGCCTAACTATGGCTACACCTTC. Translation: CASSAKGQGAPNYGYTF.

The chain couples TRBV5-1 to TRBJ2-6; D remains unclear. CDR1 is SGHRS, CDR2 YFSETQ, per germline. The CDR3 spans 17 residues. V lost 0 bases to trimming and J lost 0 bases, with 10 bases between them. CDR3 DNA: TGCGCCAGCAGCTTGGGGACGCCAGCCTCTGGGGCCAACGTCCTGACTTTC. Translation: CASSLGTPASGANVLTF.

J is TRBJ2-3 and V is TRBV21-1; TRBD2 was called by the table and not checked on the DNA. TRBV21-1 is a pseudogene locus. The CDR3 consists of 18 residues. This CDR3 is CASSKTSGGAVGTDTQYF. The CDR3 DNA follows: TGTGCCAGCAGCAAAACTAGCGGGGGGGCTGTGGGCACAGATACGCAGTATTTT.

The genes are TRBV6-1 and TRBJ1-2, with TRBD1 as a possible D gene (5 bases). The CDR3 sequence is 13 residues long. Trimming took off 5 bases at V and 4 bases at J, with 11 bases between the two ends. CDR1 and CDR2 from the germline V gene are MNHNS and SASEGT. The CDR3 region has the DNA TGTGCCAGCAGTACGGACGGGGGCTATGGCTACACCTTC. Amino acids: CASSTDGGYGYTF.

This chain joins TRBV27 and TRBJ2-4; D is undetermined. V lost 3 bases, J lost 1 base, and 4 bases lay in between. Per germline, CDR1 MNHEY and CDR2 SMNVEV (reference sequence). The CDR3 is made up of 13 amino acids. The CDR3 spells CASSLNAKNIQYF. The CDR3 nucleotides are TGTGCCAGCAGTTTGAACGCCAAAAACATTCAGTACTTC.

The chain employs TRBV20-1 and TRBJ1-1; D not resolved. The CDR3 is 14 amino acids. Trimming left V 1 base short and J 2 bases short, with 11 bases between. Germline loops: CDR1 DFQATT, CDR2 SNEGSKA (reference sequence). The CDR3 spells CSARVLAQNTEAFF. The CDR3 DNA reads TGCAGTGCTAGAGTTCTGGCGCAAAACACTGAAGCTTTCTTT.

The gene calls are TRBV30 and TRBJ2-2; D tentatively fits TRBD1 or TRBD2 (5 bases each). The V gene's germline CDR1 is GTSNPN and CDR2 SVGIG (reference sequence). V was shortened by 2 bases and J by 3 bases, with 7 bases between the two germline ends. The CDR3 is 13 amino acids. DNA for the CDR3: TGTGCCTGGAGTCTGGGGGACACCGGGGAGCTGTTTTTT. As protein: CAWSLGDTGELFF.

The V call is TRBV6-6, the J call TRBJ1-4; weak D call: TRBD1 (5 bases). The CDR3 runs 16 residues. Trimming pared 2 bases from V and 5 bases from J, leaving 15 bases between. Germline values: CDR1 MNHNY, CDR2 SVGAGI (reference sequence). CDR3 sequence: CASSYDIGAANEKLFF. The CDR3 DNA follows: TGTGCCAGCAGTTACGATATCGGGGCGGCGAATGAAAAACTGTTTTTT.

This clonotype was seen at least ten times. The rearrangement joins TRBV25-1 to TRBJ1-6, with D unclear. The V end lost 4 bases, the J end lost 7 bases, and 11 bases lay between the germline ends. Germline V CDR1 and CDR2: MGHDK, SYGVNS. The CDR3 is 14 residues long. The CDR3 protein is CASSGREGNSPLHF. The DNA of the CDR3 is TGTGCCAGCAGTGGCCGGGAAGGGAATTCACCCCTCCACTTT.

This chain joins TRBV25-1 and TRBJ2-5; 7 nucleotides align to TRBD2. CDR1 and CDR2 from the germline V gene are MGHDK and SYGVNS. The length of the CDR3 is 12 residues. J lost 13 bases, V lost 6 bases, and 11 bases had no gene match. In DNA form, the CDR3 reads TGTGCCAGCAGGGCCAACGGGGGGAGTGGGTACTTC. Amino acid sequence: CASRANGGSGYF.

The chain employs TRBV10-3 and TRBJ2-5; D ambiguous. CDR1 and CDR2 (germline): ENHRY, SYGVKD. V lost 3 bases and J 5 bases, leaving 7 bases between the germline ends. The CDR3 length is 12 residues. As DNA, the CDR3 is TGTGCCATCAGTGATGCTGTGGAGACCCAGTACTTC. Its translation is CAISDAVETQYF.

This clonotype was counted only a few times. The rearrangement uses TRBV20-1 and TRBJ2-7; 10 nucleotides agree with TRBD2. Germline V gene sequence: CDR1 DFQATT, CDR2 SNEGSKA (reference sequence). The CDR3 covers 13 residues. The ends lost 7 bases at V and 3 bases at J; junction bases unmatched: 6. The CDR3 DNA is TGCAGTGTCAGCGGGGGGGCTTTCTACGAGCAGTACTTC. Amino acid sequence: CSVSGGAFYEQYF.

The CDR3 nucleotides read TGTGCCAGCAGCGTAGTGGCCAGAGGAAACGGGGAGCTGTTTTTT. It translates to CASSVVARGNGELFF. The J gene is TRBJ2-2, the V gene TRBV9; D unclear. The CDR3 is made up of 15 amino acids. V was cut by 0 bases and J by 7 bases, with 13 bases left in between. Germline V lookup: CDR1 SGDLS, CDR2 YYNGEE.

This clonotype appeared a single time. The genes are TRBV6-6 and TRBJ1-4, with D possibly being TRBD1 (5 bases). Trimming pared 10 bases from V and 3 bases from J, leaving 21 bases between. Germline V gives CDR1 MNHNY, CDR2 SVGAGI (reference sequence). The CDR3 covers 16 residues. This CDR3 reads CATRSTTGVPNEKLFF. CDR3 nucleotides: TGTGCCACCAGATCTACGACGGGGGTGCCTAATGAAAAACTGTTTTTT.

The chain links TRBV5-1 to TRBJ2-3; 11 positions agree with TRBD2. The CDR3 covers 16 residues. The V and J ends lost 0 bases and 7 bases, in that order; junction bases with no gene match: 7. CDR1 is SGHRS and CDR2 is YFSETQ in the germline V gene. The CDR3, as DNA: TGCGCCAGCAGCTTGGCCGGGACTAGCGGTGGAAATACGCAGTATTTT. Protein: CASSLAGTSGGNTQYF. The complete variable domain, with remaining parts taken from reference TRBV5-1 and TRBJ2-3, reads KAGVTQTPRYLIKTRGQQVTLSCSPISGHRSVSWYQQTPGQGLQFLFEYFSETQRNKGNFPGRFSGRQFSNSRSEMNVSTLELGDSALYLCASSLAGTSGGNTQYFGPGTRLTVL.

The rearrangement joins TRBV10-3 to TRBJ1-5; 9 positions agree with TRBD1. The CDR3 spans 13 residues. V shed 9 bases, J shed 6 bases, and the junction held 6 bases outside the gene matches. The germline V gene encodes CDR1 ENHRY and CDR2 SYGVKD. CDR3: CAINRGQGQPQHF. In nucleotides, the CDR3 is TGTGCCATTAACAGGGGGCAGGGTCAGCCCCAGCATTTT.

V and J are TRBV6-4 and TRBJ2-3, with TRBD2 identical over 8 bases. Germline CDR1 MRHNA, CDR2 SNTAGT. Unmatched junction bases numbered 10, after V lost 6 bases and J lost 14 bases. This CDR3 comprises 12 residues. CDR3 nucleotide sequence: TGTGCCAGCAGCTCCGGGGGGGAGATCGGGTATTTT. Translation gives CASSSGGEIGYF.

There are a few counts of this clonotype. This rearrangement joins TRBV12-3 or TRBV12-4 to TRBJ2-5; D is possibly TRBD2 (6 bases). V lost 3 bases and J lost 3, with 11 bases in between. This CDR3 has 14 residues. CDR3 protein: CASSFNGGEETQYF. The CDR3 bases are TGTGCCAGCAGTTTTAATGGAGGGGAAGAGACCCAGTACTTC.

The gene calls are TRBV29-1 and TRBJ2-7, with D hard to call. Germline CDR1 and CDR2: SQVTM and ANQGSEA. Trimming took 1 base from V and 3 from J, leaving 7 bases between them. The CDR3 runs 12 residues. CDR3 nucleotide sequence: TGCAGCGTTGAAGGAGGTGACTACGAGCAGTACTTC. Protein product: CSVEGGDYEQYF.

This clonotype was counted once. J is TRBJ1-1 and V is TRBV10-3, with TRBD1 matching over 7 bases. V was pared by 2 bases and J by 1 base, with 1 base of the junction left unmatched. The germline CDR1 and CDR2 sequences are ENHRY and SYGVKD. This CDR3 is built from 14 residues. CDR3 DNA sequence: TGTGCCATCAGTGAGACAGGGGCGAACACTGAAGCTTTCTTT. Amino acids: CAISETGANTEAFF.

This clonotype has only one observation. This sequence joins TRBV6-1 and TRBJ1-4; TRBD1 might be the D (5 bases). In germline, CDR1 is MNHNS, CDR2 SASEGT. V was shortened by 4 bases and J by 6 bases, with 18 bases between the two germline ends. This CDR3 contains 16 residues. The CDR3 sequence: CASSVSSRAGDEKLFF. Written as DNA, the CDR3 is TGTGCCAGCAGTGTCTCATCCAGGGCAGGTGATGAAAAACTGTTTTTT.

The chain employs TRBV9 and TRBJ2-1; D remains unclear. V was shortened by 5 bases and J by 6 bases, with 21 bases between the two germline ends. Germline V lookup: CDR1 SGDLS, CDR2 YYNGEE. CDR3 size: 16 residues. The CDR3 DNA is TGTGCCAGCAGTGTGTCTAGGGCGGAAATGTCCAATGAGCAGTTCTTC. The encoded protein is CASSVSRAEMSNEQFF.

A few counts support this clonotype. The chain has TRBV6-1 and TRBJ2-1, with a tentative D call TRBD2 (6 bases). CDR1 is MNHNS and CDR2 is SASEGT in the germline V gene. The V end was cut by 6 bases, the J end by 6 bases, with 12 bases between. CDR3 length: 13 amino acids. CDR3 sequence reads: CASRLAALNEQFF. The CDR3 region has the DNA TGTGCCAGCAGGTTAGCGGCCCTCAATGAGCAGTTCTTC.